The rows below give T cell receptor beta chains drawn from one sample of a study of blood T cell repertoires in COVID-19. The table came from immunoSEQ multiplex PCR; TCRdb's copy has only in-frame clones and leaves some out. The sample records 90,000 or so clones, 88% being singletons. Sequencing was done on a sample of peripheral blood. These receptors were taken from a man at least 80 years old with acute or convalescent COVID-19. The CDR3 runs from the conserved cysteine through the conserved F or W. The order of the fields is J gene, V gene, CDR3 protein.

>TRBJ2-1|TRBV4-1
CASSQPRAWLAVDNEQFF
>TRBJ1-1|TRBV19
CASSTNRGNTEAFF
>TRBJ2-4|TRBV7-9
CASSRRDSDAKNIQYF
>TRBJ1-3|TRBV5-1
CASSLTGSGNTIYF
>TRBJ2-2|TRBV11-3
CASSFLAGAGELFF
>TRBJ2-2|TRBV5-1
CASSRDRRTGGELFF
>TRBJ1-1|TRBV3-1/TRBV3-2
CASSRGEANTEAFF
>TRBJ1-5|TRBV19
CASSGLTNQPQHF
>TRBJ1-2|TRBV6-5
CASTLQGPGYGYTF
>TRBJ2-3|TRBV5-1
CASSLQGASTDTQYF
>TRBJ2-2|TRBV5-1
CASSLLNRAADTGELFF
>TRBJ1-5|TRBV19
CSTGISNQPQHF
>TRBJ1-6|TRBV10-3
CAISGGAPGNSPLHF
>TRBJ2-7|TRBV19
CASSIAIWPAYEQYF
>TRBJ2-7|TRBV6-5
CASSYSPGQGGYEQYF
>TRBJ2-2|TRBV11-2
CASSSQGPGTGELFF
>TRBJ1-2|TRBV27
CASSWTRTGTYGYTF
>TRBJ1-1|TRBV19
CASSKALANTEAFF
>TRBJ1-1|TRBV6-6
CASSGANTEAFF
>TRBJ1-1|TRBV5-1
CASSLSPRSNTEAFF
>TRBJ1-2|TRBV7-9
CASSLAASGGLGYTF
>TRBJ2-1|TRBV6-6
CASIRLAGVVGEQFF
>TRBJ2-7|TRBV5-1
CASSRDRGYEQYF
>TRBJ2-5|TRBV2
CASSTGTGGPEQETQYF
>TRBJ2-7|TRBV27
CASSLFIPGAREAYEQYF
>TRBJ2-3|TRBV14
CASSLGTGTETDTQYF
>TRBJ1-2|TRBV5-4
CASSPGTGGGYTF
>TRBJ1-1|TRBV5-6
CASSLGDKNTEAFF
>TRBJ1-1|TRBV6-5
CASSYLSRGADTEAFF
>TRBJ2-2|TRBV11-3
CASSFSGLAVTGELFF
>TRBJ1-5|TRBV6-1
CASSEGWGTGGNQPQHF
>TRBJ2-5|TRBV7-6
CASSLIAGTGKETQYF
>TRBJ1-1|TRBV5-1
CASSLPGVEAFF
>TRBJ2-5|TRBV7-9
CASSVEGAVETQYF
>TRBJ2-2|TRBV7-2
CASSLVGVTNTGELFF
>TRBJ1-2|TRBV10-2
CAGGRGEANYGYTF
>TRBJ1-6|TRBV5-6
CASSWGLNNSPLHF
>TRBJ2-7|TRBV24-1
CATSDGQGRTYEQYF
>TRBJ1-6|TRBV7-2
CASSVTGNSPLHF
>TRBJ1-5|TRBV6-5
CASSGQGGQPQHF
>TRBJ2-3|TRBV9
CASSSRDRNTDTQYF
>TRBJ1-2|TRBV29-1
CSATGQQNYGYTF
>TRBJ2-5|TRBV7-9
CASSLGGPAGRGSRETQYF
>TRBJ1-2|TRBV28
CASSLIGGGNYGYTF
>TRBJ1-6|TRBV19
CASSINRLTNSPLHF
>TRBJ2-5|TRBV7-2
CASSLYSGRETQYF
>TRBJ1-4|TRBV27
CASQLRDGTPEKLFF
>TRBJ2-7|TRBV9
CASSPRGGPSSYEQYF
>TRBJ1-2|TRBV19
CASSIGQGHGYTF
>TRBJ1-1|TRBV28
CASSSATAMNTEAFF
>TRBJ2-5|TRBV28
CASSLGYRETGETQYF
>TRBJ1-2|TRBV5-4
CASSLGGTGGGGYTF
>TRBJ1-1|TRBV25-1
CASRQNTEAFF
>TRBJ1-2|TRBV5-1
CASSFDSTIYGYTF